This is a list of T cell receptor beta chains from one sample in a study of shared clonotypes between healthy human individuals. The protocol was immunoSEQ multiplex PCR, while the TCRdb copy is restricted to in-frame clones and leaves out a portion. The sample consists of hundreds of thousands of clones, around 96% of them appearing once. Sequencing was carried out using naive CD4+ T cells sorted from blood. These receptors all stem from a woman in her thirties in good health. The CDR3 runs from the conserved cysteine through the conserved F or W. D genes are given only for firm matches. Clone size is stated in some rows and not others, as once, few, many or a class when expanded.

d_call j_call clone_size v_call cdr3_aa cdr3_nt
TRBD2 TRBJ2-1 - TRBV9 CASSLTSGRVVGSYNEQFF TGTGCCAGCAGCCTCACTAGCGGGAGGGTTGTCGGATCCTACAATGAGCAGTTCTTC
- TRBJ1-1 once TRBV19 CASSIRQEPAEAFF TGTGCCAGTAGTATAAGACAGGAGCCGGCTGAAGCTTTCTTT
TRBD1 TRBJ2-1 - TRBV7-9 CASSLAGRGSDEQFF TGTGCCAGCAGCTTAGCAGGCAGGGGGAGCGATGAGCAGTTCTTC
- TRBJ1-4 - TRBV2 CASSSQGSNEKLFF TGTGCCAGTTCGTCTCAGGGTTCAAATGAAAAACTGTTTTTT
- TRBJ2-3 - TRBV7-2 CASTSPGDTQYF TGTGCCAGCACCTCCCCGGGGGATACGCAGTATTTT
TRBD1 TRBJ2-2 - TRBV5-1 CASKDRANTGELFF TGCGCCAGCAAGGACAGGGCGAACACCGGGGAGCTGTTTTTT
- TRBJ2-7 - TRBV27 CASSPRNPYEQYF TGTGCCAGCAGTCCCAGGAACCCCTACGAGCAGTACTTC
TRBD1 TRBJ1-6 - TRBV28 CASSLPPGSGQSPLHF TGTGCCAGCAGTTTACCTCCCGGGTCGGGACAGTCACCCCTCCACTTT
TRBD2 TRBJ2-7 - TRBV11-2 CASSANRGLAGDKYF TGTGCCAGCAGCGCGAATAGGGGACTAGCGGGAGATAAGTACTTC
- TRBJ2-1 once TRBV15 CATRAGGKYNEQFF TGTGCCACCAGGGCAGGGGGGAAGTACAATGAGCAGTTCTTC
- TRBJ1-1 - TRBV4-1 CASSHQGNGDTEAFF TGCGCCAGCAGCCATCAGGGGAATGGAGACACTGAAGCTTTCTTT
- TRBJ2-2 - TRBV19 CASSIYTGGAGELFF TGTGCCAGTAGTATCTATACAGGGGGGGCCGGGGAGCTGTTTTTT
TRBD1 TRBJ2-7 - TRBV28 CASSPPSGTGGYEQYF TGTGCCAGCAGTCCCCCCTCCGGGACAGGGGGGTACGAGCAGTACTTC
- TRBJ2-1 - TRBV20-1 CSAPLVYEQFF TGCAGTGCCCCACTAGTCTATGAGCAGTTCTTC
TRBD2 TRBJ2-7 - TRBV28 CASSSFLAGGRNYEQYF TGTGCCAGCAGTTCTTTCTTAGCGGGAGGGCGAAACTACGAGCAGTACTTC
TRBD2 TRBJ2-3 - TRBV7-9 CASSLLGLEISTDTQYF TGTGCCAGCAGCTTATTGGGACTAGAAATAAGCACAGATACGCAGTATTTT
TRBD1 TRBJ2-2 - TRBV19 CASRNSGQGTGELFF TGTGCCAGTAGGAACTCCGGACAGGGGACCGGGGAGCTGTTTTTT